This T cell receptor (beta chain) was captured in a study of OX40 agonist ivuxolimab in advanced cancers. The protocol was immunoSEQ multiplex PCR, while the TCRdb copy is restricted to in-frame clones and leaves out a portion. This sample has 70,000 or so clones, with around 87% found just once. The V gene's germline CDR1 is KGHSH and CDR2 LQKENI. V was trimmed by 1 base and J by 0 bases, leaving 11 bases between them. The CDR3 totals 16 residues. The receptor comes from an adult with an advanced solid tumor such as melanoma, head and neck, liver or kidney cancer. This sequence joins TRBV18 and TRBJ2-3, with D perhaps TRBD2 (6 bases). This specimen was CD4+ or CD8+ T cells sorted from blood, taken in a trial of the OX40 agonist ivuxolimab. CDR3 nucleotide sequence: TGTGCCAGCTCACCACGGGAGGTTACTAGCACAGATACGCAGTATTTT. Translation gives CASSPREVTSTDTQYF.